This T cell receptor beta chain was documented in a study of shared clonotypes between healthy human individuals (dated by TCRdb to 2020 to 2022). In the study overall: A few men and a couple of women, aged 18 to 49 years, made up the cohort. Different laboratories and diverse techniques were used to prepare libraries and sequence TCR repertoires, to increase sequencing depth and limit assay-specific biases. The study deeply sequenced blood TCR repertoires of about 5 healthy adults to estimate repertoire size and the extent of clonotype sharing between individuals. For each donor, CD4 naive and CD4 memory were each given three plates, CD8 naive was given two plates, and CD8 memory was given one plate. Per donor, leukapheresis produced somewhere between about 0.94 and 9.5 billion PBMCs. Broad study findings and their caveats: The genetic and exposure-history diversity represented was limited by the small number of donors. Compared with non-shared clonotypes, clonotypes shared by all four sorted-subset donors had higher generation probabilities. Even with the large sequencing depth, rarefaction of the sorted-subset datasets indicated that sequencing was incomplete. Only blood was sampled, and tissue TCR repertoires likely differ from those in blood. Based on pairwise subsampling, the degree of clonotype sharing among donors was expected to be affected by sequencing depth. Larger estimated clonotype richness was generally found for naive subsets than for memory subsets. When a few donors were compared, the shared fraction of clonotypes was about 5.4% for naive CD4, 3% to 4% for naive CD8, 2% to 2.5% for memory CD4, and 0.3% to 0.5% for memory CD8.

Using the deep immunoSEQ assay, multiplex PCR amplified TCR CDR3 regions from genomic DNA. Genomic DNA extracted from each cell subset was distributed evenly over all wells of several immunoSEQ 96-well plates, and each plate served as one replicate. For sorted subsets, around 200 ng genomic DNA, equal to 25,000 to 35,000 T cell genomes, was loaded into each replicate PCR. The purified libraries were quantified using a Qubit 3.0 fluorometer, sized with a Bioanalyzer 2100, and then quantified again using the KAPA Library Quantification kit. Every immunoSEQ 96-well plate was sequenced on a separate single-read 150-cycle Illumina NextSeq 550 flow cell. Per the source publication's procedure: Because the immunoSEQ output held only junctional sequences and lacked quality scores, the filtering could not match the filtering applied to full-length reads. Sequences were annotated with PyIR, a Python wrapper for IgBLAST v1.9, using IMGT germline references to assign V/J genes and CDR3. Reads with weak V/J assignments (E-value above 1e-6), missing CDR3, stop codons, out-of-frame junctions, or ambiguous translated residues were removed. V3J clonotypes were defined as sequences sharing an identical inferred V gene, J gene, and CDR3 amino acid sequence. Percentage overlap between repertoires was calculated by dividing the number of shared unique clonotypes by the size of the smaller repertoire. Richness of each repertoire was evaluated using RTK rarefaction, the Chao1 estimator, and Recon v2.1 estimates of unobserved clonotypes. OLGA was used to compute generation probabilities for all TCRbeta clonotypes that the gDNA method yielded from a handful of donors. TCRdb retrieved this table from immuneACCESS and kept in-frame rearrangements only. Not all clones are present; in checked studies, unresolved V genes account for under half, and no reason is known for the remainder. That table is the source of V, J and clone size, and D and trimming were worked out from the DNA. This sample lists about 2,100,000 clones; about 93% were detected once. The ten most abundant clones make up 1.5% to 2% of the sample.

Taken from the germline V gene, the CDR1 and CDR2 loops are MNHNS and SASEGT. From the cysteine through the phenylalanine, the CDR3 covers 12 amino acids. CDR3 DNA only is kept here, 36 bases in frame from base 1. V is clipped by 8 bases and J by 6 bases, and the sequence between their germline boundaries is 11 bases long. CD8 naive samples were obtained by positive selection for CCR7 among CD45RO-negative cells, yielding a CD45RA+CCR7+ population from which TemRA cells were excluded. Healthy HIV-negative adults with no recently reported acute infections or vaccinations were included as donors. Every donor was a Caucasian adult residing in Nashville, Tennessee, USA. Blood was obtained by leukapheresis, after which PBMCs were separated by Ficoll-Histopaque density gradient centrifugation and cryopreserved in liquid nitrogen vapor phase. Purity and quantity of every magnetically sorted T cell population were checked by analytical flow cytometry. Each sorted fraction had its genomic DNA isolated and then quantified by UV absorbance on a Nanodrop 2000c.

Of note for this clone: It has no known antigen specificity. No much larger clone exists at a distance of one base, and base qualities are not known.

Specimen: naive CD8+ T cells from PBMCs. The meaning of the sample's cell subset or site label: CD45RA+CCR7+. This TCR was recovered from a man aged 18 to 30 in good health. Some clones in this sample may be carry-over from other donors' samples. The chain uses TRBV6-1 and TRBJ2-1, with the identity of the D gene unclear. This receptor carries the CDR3 CASGSPLNEQFF. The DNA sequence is TGTGCCAGCGGGTCCCCCCTCAATGAGCAGTTCTTC.